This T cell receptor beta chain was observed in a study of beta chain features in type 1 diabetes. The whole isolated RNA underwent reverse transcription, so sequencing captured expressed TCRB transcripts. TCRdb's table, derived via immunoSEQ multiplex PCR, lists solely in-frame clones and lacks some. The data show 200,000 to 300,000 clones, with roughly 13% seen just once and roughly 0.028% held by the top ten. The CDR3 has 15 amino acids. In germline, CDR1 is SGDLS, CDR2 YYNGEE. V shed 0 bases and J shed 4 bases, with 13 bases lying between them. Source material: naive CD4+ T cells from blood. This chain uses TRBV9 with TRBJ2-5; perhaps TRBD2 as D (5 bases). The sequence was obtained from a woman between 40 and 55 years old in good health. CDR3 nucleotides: TGTGCCAGCAGCGTAGAGGGTGTGGCGGGAGAGACCCAGTACTTC. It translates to CASSVEGVAGETQYF.